These 25 T cell receptor beta chains were sequenced from one sample in a study of T cell responses to AZD1222 COVID-19 vaccine. Clones were read by immunoSEQ multiplex PCR, and TCRdb kept only the in-frame ones, dropping some. The sample lists 120,000 or so clones; 92% were seen once. The sequences come from peripheral blood, collected on day 0 of AZD1222 vaccination. The receptors were gathered from an adult in good health.

The genes are TRBV27 and TRBJ1-6; D is possibly TRBD1 (6 bases). Germline assignment: CDR1 MNHEY and CDR2 SMNVEV (reference sequence). The CDR3 runs to 15 residues. The V end lost 3 bases, the J end lost 3 bases, and 9 bases lay between the germline ends. The CDR3 region has the DNA TGTGCCAGCAGTTTCGAACAGGGCTATAATTCACCCCTCCACTTT. Amino acid sequence: CASSFEQGYNSPLHF.

The chain has TRBV2 and TRBJ1-2; D is possibly TRBD1 (6 bases). CDR1 is SNHLY and CDR2 is FYNNEI in the germline V gene. The V end lost 6 bases, the J end lost 5 bases, and 13 bases lay between the germline ends. The CDR3 covers 13 residues. The CDR3 region is CASRPQGQYGYTF. The CDR3 coding sequence is TGTGCCAGCAGACCACAGGGTCAGTATGGCTACACCTTC.

CDR3 amino acids: CAWSEGSYNEQFF. CDR3 coding DNA: TGTGCCTGGAGTGAGGGGTCCTACAATGAGCAGTTCTTC. J is TRBJ2-1 and V is TRBV30; tentatively, D is TRBD1 (5 bases). CDR1 GTSNPN and CDR2 SVGIG come from the germline V gene (reference sequence). V lost 1 base and J lost 1, with 5 bases in between. This CDR3 comprises 13 residues.

This clone has a single count. The J gene is TRBJ1-1, the V gene TRBV5-1, with D possibly matching TRBD1 (6 bases). Germline CDR1 SGHRS, CDR2 YFSETQ. V gave up 6 bases and J gave up 2 bases, with 14 bases separating them. CDR3 length equals 14 residues. CDR3 sequence reads: CASKQGGRNTEAFF. CDR3 nucleotide sequence: TGCGCCAGCAAACAGGGCGGACGTAACACTGAAGCTTTCTTT.

V gene TRBV6-5 combines with J gene TRBJ2-7; 15 nucleotides align to TRBD2. The CDR3 contains 15 residues. J lost 5 bases, V lost 8 bases, and 7 bases had no gene match. CDR1 is MNHEY and CDR2 is SVGAGI in the germline V gene. The CDR3, as DNA: TGTGCCAGCGGACAGAGGACTAGCGGGAGGGACGAGCAGTACTTC. Its protein product is CASGQRTSGRDEQYF.

The chain employs TRBV12-2 and TRBJ1-4; the table's D gene call, TRBD1, was not cross checked with the DNA. TRBV12-2 is tagged as a pseudogene. The CDR3 consists of 17 residues. CDR3 in amino acids: CASRLQGGPATNEKLFF. Here the CDR3 DNA reads TGTGCAAGTCGCTTGCAGGGGGGCCCGGCAACTAATGAAAAACTGTTTTTT.

This chain's CDR3 is CASSPTGGQPQHF. CDR3 nucleotide sequence: TGTGCCAGCAGTCCGACAGGGGGGCAGCCCCAGCATTTT. The chain combines TRBV12-3 or TRBV12-4 with TRBJ1-5; 9 nucleotides match TRBD1. This CDR3 is 13 amino acids long. Germline trimming cut 5 bases from V and 7 bases from J; bases unmatched to any gene: 3.

This chain joins TRBV9 and TRBJ2-3; TRBD1 matches at 9 bases. J gave up 5 bases and V 6 bases, and 10 bases lay outside the gene matches. The germline gives CDR1 SGDLS, CDR2 YYNGEE. The CDR3 covers 15 residues. CDR3 loop: CASNLTGGGIDTQYF. In DNA form, the CDR3 reads TGTGCCAGCAACCTGACAGGGGGAGGTATAGATACGCAGTATTTT.

The CDR3 coding sequence is TGTGCCAGCAGCTTGGCTGGACAGGGGGCTCATGGCTACACCTTC. It encodes CASSLAGQGAHGYTF. V usage is TRBV5-5 and J usage is TRBJ1-2; 11 bases are shared with TRBD1. The V gene's germline CDR1 is SGHKS and CDR2 YYEKEE (reference sequence). Germline trimming cut 0 bases from V and 6 bases from J; bases unmatched to any gene: 4. This CDR3 is built from 15 residues.

This rearrangement joins TRBV6-6 to TRBJ1-1; 10 bases are a match to TRBD1. The J segment lost 2 bases and the V segment lost 6 bases, leaving 9 bases of the junction unmatched. CDR3 length equals 16 residues. Germline V lookup: CDR1 MNHNY, CDR2 SVGAGI (reference sequence). CDR3 in DNA: TGTGCCAGCAGGCGAGGACAGGGGGGGGTAAACACTGAAGCTTTCTTT. It specifies CASRRGQGGVNTEAFF.

The chain uses TRBV10-3 and TRBJ1-5; the D is unclear. The V end lost 1 base, the J end lost 6 bases, and 13 bases lay between the germline ends. The length of the CDR3 is 15 residues. The germline gives CDR1 ENHRY, CDR2 SYGVKD. The CDR3 coding sequence is TGTGCCATCAGTGAGTTGTCGGGGATGGGTCAGCCCCAGCATTTT. Its protein is CAISELSGMGQPQHF.

The chain employs TRBV3-1 (or the pseudogene TRBV3-2) and TRBJ2-3; TRBD2 matches 7 bases. Trimming took 4 bases from V and 0 from J; bases not matched to a gene: 7. The CDR3 has 16 residues. The V gene's germline CDR1 is LGHDT and CDR2 YNNKEL (reference sequence). CDR3 sequence: CASSPRLALSTDTQYF. The CDR3 DNA follows: TGTGCCAGCAGCCCAAGACTAGCCTTGAGCACAGATACGCAGTATTTT.

In this sample, this clone turned up once. This chain connects TRBV4-2 to TRBJ2-7, with unresolved D. V was cut by 1 base and J by 3 bases, with 7 bases left in between. CDR1 LGHNA and CDR2 YNFKEQ come from the germline V gene. This CDR3 comprises 13 residues. The DNA for the CDR3 is TGTGCCAGCAGCCAAGTTCCGGGCTACGAGCAGTACTTC. Its protein is CASSQVPGYEQYF.

This chain links TRBV11-3 with TRBJ1-1; D not resolved. The CDR3 has 16 amino acids. Germline CDR1 and CDR2: SGHNT and YENEEA. The V and J ends lost 1 base and 1 base respectively, with 13 bases between them. CDR3 coding DNA: TGTGCCAGCAGCTTAGGGGGTAGAGGAAAGAACACTGAAGCTTTCTTT. Encoded protein: CASSLGGRGKNTEAFF.

The chain recombines TRBV5-5 with TRBJ2-6, with D possibly TRBD1 on 6 matching bases. Germline V gives CDR1 SGHKS, CDR2 YYEKEE (reference sequence). The CDR3 length is 18 residues. V lost 1 base and J lost 1, with 15 bases in between. CDR3: CASSLTGYSWSGANVLTF. The CDR3 DNA follows: TGTGCCAGCAGCTTGACAGGGTATAGTTGGTCTGGGGCCAACGTCCTGACTTTC.

The genes are TRBV6-1 and TRBJ1-1, with D uncertain. CDR3 length equals 15 residues. Per germline, CDR1 MNHNS and CDR2 SASEGT. V shed 3 bases and J shed 11 bases, with 22 bases lying between them. CDR3: CASSEGPQANLRAFF. Written as DNA, the CDR3 is TGTGCCAGCAGTGAGGGCCCCCAGGCGAACTTGCGCGCTTTCTTT.

The chain is built from TRBV3-1 (or the pseudogene TRBV3-2) and TRBJ1-5; D gene uncertain. Germline V gene lookup returns CDR1 LGHDT and CDR2 YNNKEL (reference sequence). V dropped 4 bases and J dropped 3 bases, with 13 bases sitting between them. CDR3 length equals 15 residues. DNA for the CDR3: TGTGCCAGCAGCCGTAACCGGCAGGACAATCAGCCCCAGCATTTT. Its translation: CASSRNRQDNQPQHF.

CDR3 region: CASSQKTTGTSGSFEQFF. The DNA for the CDR3 is TGTGCCAGCAGCCAAAAAACCACCGGGACTAGCGGGAGCTTTGAGCAGTTCTTC. The gene calls are TRBV11-2 and TRBJ2-1; 14 nucleotides agree with TRBD2. This CDR3 region has 18 residues. V was clipped by 5 bases and J by 9 bases; unmatched bases: 15. Per germline, CDR1 SGHAT and CDR2 FQNNGV.

The chain combines TRBV29-1 with TRBJ2-7; TRBD1 matches 10 bases. Germline CDR1 and CDR2: SQVTM and ANQGSEA. The CDR3 runs to 14 residues. Germline trimming cut 6 bases from V and 4 bases from J; bases unmatched to any gene: 9. The DNA of the CDR3 is TGCAGCGTCGGGCTCGGGACAGGGGCATACGAGCAGTACTTC. Translation gives CSVGLGTGAYEQYF.

The chain combines TRBV28 with TRBJ1-1; 8 positions agree with TRBD1. After removal of 7 bases from V and 0 bases from J, the junction contained 10 bases not matched to a gene. CDR3 length: 16 residues. The V gene's germline CDR1 is MDHEN and CDR2 SYDVKM. CDR3 DNA sequence: TGTGCCAGCAAAACTTGGACAGGGAAAATGAACACTGAAGCTTTCTTT. Its protein is CASKTWTGKMNTEAFF.

This clone was counted a few times. The chain uses TRBV5-5 and TRBJ2-3; TRBD2 matches at 8 bases. The CDR3 contains 15 residues. V trimming: 4 bases; J trimming: 4 bases; junction bases outside the gene matches: 8. In germline, CDR1 is SGHKS, CDR2 YYEKEE (reference sequence). The chain's CDR3 is CASSLSGIEADTQYF. The CDR3 DNA reads TGTGCCAGCAGCCTTAGCGGGATCGAGGCAGATACGCAGTATTTT.

This chain links TRBV12-3 or TRBV12-4 with TRBJ1-6, with a tentative D call TRBD1 (5 bases). Trimming took 2 bases from V and 10 from J, leaving 9 bases between them. The CDR3 length is 13 residues. For the CDR3, the DNA is TGTGCCAGCAGTTTACAGGGAGGGTCACCCCTCCACTTT. Its translation is CASSLQGGSPLHF.

As DNA, the CDR3 is TGTGCCAGCAGCTTAATCGGGGAGAAAGACACCATATATTTT. Translated, it gives CASSLIGEKDTIYF. The chain couples TRBV7-3 to TRBJ1-3; D remains unclear. From germline, CDR1 is SGHTA and CDR2 FQGTGA. Trimming cost V 1 base and J 8 bases, with 12 bases left between them. This CDR3 has 14 residues. The full variable domain, its missing parts supplied by reference TRBV7-3 and TRBJ1-3, is GAGVSQTPSNKVTEKGKYVELRCDPISGHTALYWYRQSLGQGPEFLIYFQGTGAADDSGLPNDRFFAVRPEGSVSTLKIQRTERGDSAVYLCASSLIGEKDTIYFGEGSWLTVV.

The chain joins TRBV7-7 to TRBJ1-1, with 7 bases fitting TRBD1. This CDR3 has 13 residues. Germline CDR1 and CDR2: SSHAT and FNYEAQ (reference sequence). With V trimmed by 1 base and J by 7 bases, 3 bases remained unmatched. For the CDR3, the DNA is TGTGCCAGCAGCTTAGGACAGGGTGATGAAGCTTTCTTT. As protein: CASSLGQGDEAFF.

V is TRBV30 and J is TRBJ2-6; D remains unclear. This CDR3 has 15 residues. From germline, CDR1 is GTSNPN and CDR2 SVGIG (reference sequence). V was cut by 0 bases and J by 0 bases, with 6 bases left in between. CDR3 residues: CAWSVKSSGANVLTF. In nucleotides, the CDR3 is TGTGCCTGGAGTGTAAAGTCCTCTGGGGCCAACGTCCTGACTTTC.